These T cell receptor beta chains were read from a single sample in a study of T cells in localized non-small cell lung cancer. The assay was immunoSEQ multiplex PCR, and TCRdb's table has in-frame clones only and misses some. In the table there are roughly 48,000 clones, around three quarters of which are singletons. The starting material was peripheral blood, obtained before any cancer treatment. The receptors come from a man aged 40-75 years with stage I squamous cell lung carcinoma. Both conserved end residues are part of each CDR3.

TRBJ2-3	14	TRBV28	CASSLATVTDTQYF
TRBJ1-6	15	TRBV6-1	CASSEPLTHNSPLHF
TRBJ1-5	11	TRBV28	CASRHLQPQHF
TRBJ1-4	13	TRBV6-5	CATQRGGNEKLFF
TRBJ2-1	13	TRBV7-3	CASSSQGDNEQFF
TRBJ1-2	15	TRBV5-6	CASSLARGANYGYTF
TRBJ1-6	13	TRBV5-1	CASSLEGGSPLHF
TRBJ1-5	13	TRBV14	CASSQDPNKPQHF
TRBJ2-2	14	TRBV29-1	CSVVGGASTGELFF
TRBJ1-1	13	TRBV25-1	CASSWREGTEAFF
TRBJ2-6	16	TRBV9	CASSKQGGNGANVLTF
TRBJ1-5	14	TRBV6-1	CASSSGMGNQPQHF
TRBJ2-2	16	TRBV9	CASSGSGGANTGELFF
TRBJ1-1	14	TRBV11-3	CASSLGGRNTEAFF
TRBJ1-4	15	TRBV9	CASSVGGAPNEKLFF
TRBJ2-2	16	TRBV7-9	CASSLTGTGRTGELFF
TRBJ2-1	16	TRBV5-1	CASSLEWGQPGNEQFF
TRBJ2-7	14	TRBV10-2	CASKTSGGRYEQYF
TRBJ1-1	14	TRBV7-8	CASSLEAGNTEAFF
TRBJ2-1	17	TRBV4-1	CASSHLDLGLSYNEQFF
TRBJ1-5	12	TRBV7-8	CASSSRGRPQHF
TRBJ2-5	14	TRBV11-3	CASSYSYPQETQYF
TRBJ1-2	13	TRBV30	CAWRDYREGGYTF
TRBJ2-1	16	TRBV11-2	CASSYSGTGSGNEQFF
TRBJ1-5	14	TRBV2	CASSPGRGNQPQHF
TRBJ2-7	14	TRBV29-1	CSVRGQGESYEQYF
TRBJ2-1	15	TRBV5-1	CASSLGPPRRNEQFF
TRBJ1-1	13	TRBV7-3	CASSRGQNTEAFF
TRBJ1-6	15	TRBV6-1	CASSARWASNSPLHF
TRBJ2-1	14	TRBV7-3	CASSLAGRYNEQFF
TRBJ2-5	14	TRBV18	CASSATGVQETQYF
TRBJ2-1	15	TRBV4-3	CASRYSGTGGNEQFF
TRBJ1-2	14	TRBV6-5	CASTSGTGVDGYTF
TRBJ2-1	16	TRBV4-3	CASSPRTGGAYNEQFF
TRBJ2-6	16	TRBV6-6	CASSYSTGSGANVLTF
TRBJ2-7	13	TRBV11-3	CASSMGRTSEQYF
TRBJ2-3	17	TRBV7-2	CASSLERALPSTDTQYF
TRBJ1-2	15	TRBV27	CASSSWTGGHYGYTF
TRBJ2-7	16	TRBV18	CASSPPGQERGYEQYF
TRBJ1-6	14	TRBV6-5	CATIGDSYNSPLHF
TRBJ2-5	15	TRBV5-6	CASSFMRGAEETQYF
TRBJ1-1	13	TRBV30	CAWSATVSTEAFF
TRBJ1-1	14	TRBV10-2	CASSESEGDTEAFF
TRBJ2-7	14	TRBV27	CASRGGDRSYEQYF
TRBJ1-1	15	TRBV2	CASSATGAVNTEAFF
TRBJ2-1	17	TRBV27	CASRHRTGTAFRNEQFF
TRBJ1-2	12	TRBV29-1	CSGFQGGYGYTF